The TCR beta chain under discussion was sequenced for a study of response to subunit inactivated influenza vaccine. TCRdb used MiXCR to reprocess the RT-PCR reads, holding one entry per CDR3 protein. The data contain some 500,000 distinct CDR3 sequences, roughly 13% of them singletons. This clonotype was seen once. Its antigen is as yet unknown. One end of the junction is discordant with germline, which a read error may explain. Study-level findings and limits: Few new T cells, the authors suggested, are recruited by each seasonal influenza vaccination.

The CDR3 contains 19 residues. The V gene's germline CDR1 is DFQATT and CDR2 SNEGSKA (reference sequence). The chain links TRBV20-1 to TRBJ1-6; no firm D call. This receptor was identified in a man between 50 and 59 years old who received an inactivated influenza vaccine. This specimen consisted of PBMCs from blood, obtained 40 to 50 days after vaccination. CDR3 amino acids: CCARDQIGLTSSYNSPLHF. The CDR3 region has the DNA TGCTGTGCTAGAGATCAAATTGGGCTCACGAGCTCCTATAATTCACCCCTCCACTTT.